Listed here are 2 T cell receptor beta chains from one sample, sequenced in a study of shared clonotypes between healthy human individuals (dated by TCRdb to about 2020). Preparation of the library involved the immunoSEQ multiplex PCR assay. The immuneACCESS repertoire file appears here via TCRdb, limited to in-frame rearrangements. These files lack a portion of the clones; in checked studies, under half of the deficit traces to unresolved V genes, and the cause of the others is not known. The sample table holds nearly 1,000,000 clones, of which 70% to 85% were seen once. The top ten clonotypes cover 1.5% of the sample. Sequencing was carried out using memory CD4+ T cells sorted from blood. The cell subset or site label corresponds to: CD45RA-negative fraction. These receptor sequences come from a man between 18 and 35 years old in good health.

The chain joins TRBV5-1 to TRBJ1-1, with D possibly TRBD1 on 6 matching bases. Germline CDR1 reads SGHRS; CDR2 reads YFSETQ. The V end lost 6 bases, the J end lost 6 bases, and 18 bases lay between the germline ends. CDR3 length: 14 amino acids. As DNA, the CDR3 is TGCGCCAGCACCCTGGGGGGGGCTGGGGCTGAAGCTTTCTTT. It specifies CASTLGGAGAEAFF.

V is TRBV11-2 and J is TRBJ1-1, with unresolved D. The CDR3 covers 15 residues. The V gene lost 3 bases and the J gene lost 0 bases, with 11 bases spanning the gap. Germline V gene sequence: CDR1 SGHAT, CDR2 FQNNGV. The CDR3 loop reads CASSLRTDMNTEAFF. DNA for the CDR3: TGTGCCAGCAGCTTGAGGACGGATATGAACACTGAAGCTTTCTTT.